The rows below give T cell receptor beta chains drawn from one sample of a study of graft-versus-host responses after intestinal transplantation. Some clones are missing from TCRdb's copy, which holds only in-frame ones; the method was immunoSEQ multiplex PCR. The table has roughly 100,000 clones, more than 75% seen once. These receptors have no known antigen. Sequenced material: unstimulated CD4+ T cells sorted from spleen or lymph node cells, taken before intestinal transplant. All receptors come from a human donor who received an intestinal transplant. CDR3s include the opening cysteine and the closing phenylalanine or tryptophan. D genes are given only for firm matches. Size values are once, few and many counts, or a class for expanded clones, and some rows have none.

d_gene,j_gene,v_gene,abundance,CDR3nt,CDR3aa
.,TRBJ1-6,TRBV9,.,TGTGCCAGCAGCGCCTTACAGGGAAATAATTCACCCCTCCACTTT,CASSALQGNNSPLHF
TRBD2,TRBJ2-7,TRBV4-1,.,TGCGCCAGCAGCCTCGTCCCCCCGGGACTAGGCCGTCACGAGCAGTACTTC,CASSLVPPGLGRHEQYF
.,TRBJ2-7,TRBV11-2,.,TGTGCCAGCAGCTTAGTCCACGAGCAGTACTTC,CASSLVHEQYF
TRBD1,TRBJ1-2,TRBV30,.,TGTGCCTGGAAAAGGACAGGGTTATCCTCTTATGGCTACACCTTC,CAWKRTGLSSYGYTF
TRBD2,TRBJ2-7,TRBV7-2,.,TGTGCCAGCAGAACCGGGACTAGCGGCTACGAGCAGTACTTC,CASRTGTSGYEQYF
.,TRBJ2-3,TRBV5-5,once,TGTGCCAGCAGCTTGGAGAGGGGGGGCCGGAATACGCAGTATTTT,CASSLERGGRNTQYF
.,TRBJ1-3,TRBV2,few,TGTGCCAGCAAGGGGGGCTCTGGAAACACCATATATTTT,CASKGGSGNTIYF
.,TRBJ2-5,TRBV18,.,TGTGCCAGCTCACCACCGTCTGGGGGTTTCCAAGAGACCCAGTACTTC,CASSPPSGGFQETQYF
TRBD1,TRBJ1-1,TRBV19,.,TGTGCCAGTAGTATATTGGAGGGACAGGGCAACACTGAAGCTTTCTTT,CASSILEGQGNTEAFF
.,TRBJ2-3,TRBV7-3,.,TGTGCCAGCAGCTCGGCAGGGGCCGGGGATACGCAGTATTTT,CASSSAGAGDTQYF
.,TRBJ1-3,TRBV9,.,TGTGCCAGCAGCCCCCCTGTCTACTACAAACATGGAAACACCATATATTTT,CASSPPVYYKHGNTIYF
TRBD1,TRBJ2-3,TRBV27,.,TGTGCCAGCAGTCCCCGGACAGGGAAGGTGCTAGAGAAGAATACGCAGTATTTT,CASSPRTGKVLEKNTQYF
TRBD1,TRBJ1-5,TRBV9,.,TGTGCCAGCAGCGTAGGCAGGGGGAATCAGCCCCAGCATTTT,CASSVGRGNQPQHF
.,TRBJ1-4,TRBV28,.,TGTGCCAGCAGTCCGGGACGGGAAAAACTGTTTTTT,CASSPGREKLFF